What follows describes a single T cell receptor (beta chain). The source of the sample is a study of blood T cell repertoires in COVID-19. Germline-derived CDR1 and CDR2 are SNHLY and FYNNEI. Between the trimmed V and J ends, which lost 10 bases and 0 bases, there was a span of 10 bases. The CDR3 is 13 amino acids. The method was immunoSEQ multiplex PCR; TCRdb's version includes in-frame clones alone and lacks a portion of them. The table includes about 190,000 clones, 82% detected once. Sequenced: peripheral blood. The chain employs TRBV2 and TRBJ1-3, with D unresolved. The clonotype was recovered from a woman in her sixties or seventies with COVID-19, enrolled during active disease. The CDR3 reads CATGDYSGNTIYF. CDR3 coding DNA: TGTGCCACGGGAGATTACTCTGGAAACACCATATATTTT.